This T cell receptor beta chain is drawn from a study of blood T cell repertoires in COVID-19. Turning to the study itself: PBMCs, B-cell-depleted T cells, or T cells provided the cDNA or gDNA that made up the material.

The repertoire was sequenced with immunoSEQ multiplex PCR; TCRdb's copy has only in-frame clones and lacks some. Of around 290,000 clones detected, around 89% appear once; the ten largest clones hold about 4.6%. The V gene lost 0 bases and the J gene lost 0 bases, with 9 bases spanning the gap. The CDR3 loop spans 16 amino acids. CDR1 and CDR2 from the germline V gene are LGHNA and YNFKEQ. Sequenced input: peripheral blood. This chain uses TRBV4-2 with TRBJ2-1; no clear D. The receptor comes from a man aged 35 to 55 with acute or convalescent COVID-19. DNA for the CDR3: TGTGCCAGCAGCCAAGAGAGCGAGTACTCCTACAATGAGCAGTTCTTC. It specifies CASSQESEYSYNEQFF.